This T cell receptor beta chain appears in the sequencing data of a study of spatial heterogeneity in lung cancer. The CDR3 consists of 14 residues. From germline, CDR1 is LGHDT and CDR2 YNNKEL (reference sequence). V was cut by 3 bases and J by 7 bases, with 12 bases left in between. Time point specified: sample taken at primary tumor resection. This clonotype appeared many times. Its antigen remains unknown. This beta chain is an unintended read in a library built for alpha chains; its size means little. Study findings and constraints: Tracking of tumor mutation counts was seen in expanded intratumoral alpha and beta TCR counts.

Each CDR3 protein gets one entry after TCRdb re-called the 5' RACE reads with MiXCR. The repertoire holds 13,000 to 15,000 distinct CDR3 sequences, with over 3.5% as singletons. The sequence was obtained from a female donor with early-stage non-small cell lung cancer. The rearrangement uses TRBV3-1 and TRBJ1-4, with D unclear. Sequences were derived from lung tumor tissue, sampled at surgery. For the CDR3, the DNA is TGTGCCAGCAGCCAGGCTCACGGCAGTGAAAAACTGTTTTTT. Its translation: CASSQAHGSEKLFF.